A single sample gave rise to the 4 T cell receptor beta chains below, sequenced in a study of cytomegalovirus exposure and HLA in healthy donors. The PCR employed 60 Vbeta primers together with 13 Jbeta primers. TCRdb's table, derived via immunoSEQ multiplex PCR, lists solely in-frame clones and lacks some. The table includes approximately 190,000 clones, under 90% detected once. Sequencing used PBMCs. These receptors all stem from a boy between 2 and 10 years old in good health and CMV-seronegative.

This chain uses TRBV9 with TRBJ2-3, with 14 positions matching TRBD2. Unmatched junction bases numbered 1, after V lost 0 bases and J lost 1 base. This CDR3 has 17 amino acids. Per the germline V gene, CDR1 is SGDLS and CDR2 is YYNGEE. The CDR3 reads CASSVEGLAGGTDTQYF. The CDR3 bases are TGTGCCAGCAGCGTAGAGGGACTAGCGGGGGGCACAGATACGCAGTATTTT. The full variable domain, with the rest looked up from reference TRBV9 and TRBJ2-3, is DSGVTQTPKHLITATGQRVTLRCSPRSGDLSVYWYQQSLDQGLQFLIQYYNGEERAKGNILERFSAQQFPDLHSELNLSSLELGDSALYFCASSVEGLAGGTDTQYFGPGTRLTVL.

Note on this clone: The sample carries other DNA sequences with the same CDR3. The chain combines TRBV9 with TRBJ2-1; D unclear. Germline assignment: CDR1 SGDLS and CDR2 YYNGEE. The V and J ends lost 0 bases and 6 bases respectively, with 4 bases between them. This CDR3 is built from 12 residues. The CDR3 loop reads CASSVAGNEQFF. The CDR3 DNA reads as TGTGCCAGCAGCGTAGCCGGCAATGAGCAGTTCTTC. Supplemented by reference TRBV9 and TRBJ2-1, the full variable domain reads DSGVTQTPKHLITATGQRVTLRCSPRSGDLSVYWYQQSLDQGLQFLIQYYNGEERAKGNILERFSAQQFPDLHSELNLSSLELGDSALYFCASSVAGNEQFFGPGTRLTVL.

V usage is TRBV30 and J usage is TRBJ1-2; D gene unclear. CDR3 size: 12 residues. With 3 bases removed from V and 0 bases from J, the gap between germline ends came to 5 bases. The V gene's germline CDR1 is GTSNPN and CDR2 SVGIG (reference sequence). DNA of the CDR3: TGTGCCTGGAGAACTGCTAACTATGGCTACACCTTC. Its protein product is CAWRTANYGYTF.

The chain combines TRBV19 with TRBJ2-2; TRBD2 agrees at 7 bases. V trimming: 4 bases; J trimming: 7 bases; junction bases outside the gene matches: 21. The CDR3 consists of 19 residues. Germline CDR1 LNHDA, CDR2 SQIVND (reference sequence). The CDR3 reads CASSTPSPFPSGGSGELFF. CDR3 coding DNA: TGTGCCAGTAGTACCCCCTCCCCTTTTCCGTCGGGGGGAAGCGGGGAGCTGTTTTTT. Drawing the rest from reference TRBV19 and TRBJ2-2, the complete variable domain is DGGITQSPKYLFRKEGQNVTLSCEQNLNHDAMYWYRQDPGQGLRLIYYSQIVNDFQKGDIAEGYSVSREKKESFPLTVTSAQKNPTAFYLCASSTPSPFPSGGSGELFFGEGSRLTVL.